Here is one T cell receptor beta chain with its context. Only in-frame clones appear in the TCRdb table, and some are missing; sequencing was by immunoSEQ multiplex PCR. The sample has 40,000 to 50,000 clones, about 94% seen once. The sample comes from a study of T cell changes during pregnancy in multiple sclerosis. Per germline, CDR1 MNHEY and CDR2 SMNVEV (reference sequence). With V trimmed by 4 bases and J by 3 bases, 9 bases remained unmatched. The CDR3 has 16 residues. This TCR came from a female donor with multiple sclerosis, enrolled in a pregnancy study. The chain couples TRBV27 to TRBJ2-3, with 8 bases lining up with TRBD1. Sequencing was performed on CD8+ T cells from peripheral blood mononuclear cells, taken after pregnancy. The CDR3 nucleotides are TGTGCCAGCAGTTACGGCGGGACAGGTTGGACAGATACGCAGTATTTT. Translated: CASSYGGTGWTDTQYF.